One sample yielded the 22 T cell receptor beta chains listed below, sequenced in a study of tumor-infiltrating lymphocytes in primary liver carcinoma. Both RNA and DNA were isolated together from around 20-30 mg of bulk tissue that had not been sorted. TCR beta cDNA was prepared out of 450 to 500 ng total RNA by means of a constant-region primer. Libraries for TCR beta were built through three nested multiplex PCR rounds, which together made up a slightly modified ARM-PCR procedure. The first two PCR rounds, approximately 10 cycles each, used TRBV1-TRBV30 forward primers and a C-beta reverse primer. TCRdb used MiXCR to reprocess the multiplex PCR reads, holding one entry per CDR3 protein. The table has tens of thousands of distinct CDR3 sequences, approximately 70% seen once. Sequenced sample: liver tumor tissue from sampling region 2. The subset is: tumor region T2, inferior pole. Receptors were obtained from a man aged 35 to 55 with primary liver carcinoma and hepatitis B virus infection.

Of note for this clonotype: One end of the junction varies from germline; a read error may be responsible. The chain employs TRBV6-1 and TRBJ2-2; 9 bases fit TRBD2. CDR3 length: 16 amino acids. The germline gives CDR1 MNHNS, CDR2 SASEGT. The CDR3 loop reads CATSEIAGVSTGELFF. CDR3 bases: TGTGCCACCAGTGAAATAGCGGGAGTAAGCACCGGGGAGCTATTTTTT.

This clonotype was recorded at least ten times. The chain carries TRBV4-3 and TRBJ1-5; D uncertain. Germline V gives CDR1 LGHNA, CDR2 YSLEER. The V and J ends lost 4 bases and 0 bases respectively, with 10 bases between them. There are 15 residues in the CDR3. CDR3 amino acids: CASSRDYNSNQPQHF. Here the CDR3 DNA reads TGCGCCAGCAGCCGGGATTATAATAGCAATCAGCCCCAGCATTTT.

This clonotype was detected once. A read error may account for a junction end that differs from germline. The gene calls are TRBV29-1 and TRBJ1-1; D is uncertain. This CDR3 is built from 13 residues. Germline V gene lookup returns CDR1 SQVTM and CDR2 ANQGSEA. Here the CDR3 DNA reads TGCAGCGCACTAGACCGAAAGAACACTGACGCTTTCTTT. Translation gives CSALDRKNTDAFF. The complete variable domain, with remaining parts taken from reference TRBV29-1 and TRBJ1-1, reads SAVISQKPSRDICQRGTSLTIQCQVDSQVTMMFWYRQQPGQSLTLIATANQGSEATYESGFVIDKFPISRPNLTFSTLTVSNMSPEDSSIYLCSALDRKNTDAFFGQGTRLTVV.

By share, this clonotype ranks as medium-sized (0.01 to 0.1%). This chain links TRBV11-1 with TRBJ2-7, with a possible D match to TRBD2 (5 bases). The CDR3 has 17 residues. Trimming removed 1 base at V and 0 bases at J, with 16 bases between. CDR1 SGHAT and CDR2 FQDESV come from the germline V gene (reference sequence). The CDR3 nucleotides are TGTGCCAGCAGCTTAGGGCCGGCGGGTGAAAGCTCCTACGAGCAGTACTTC. It translates to CASSLGPAGESSYEQYF.

With respect to this clonotype: The CDR3 does not end in the conserved phenylalanine or tryptophan, so this is likely a read error. CDR3 coding DNA: TGTGCCAGTAGCCGGGGTTCCGAGCAGTACTCC. Its translation is CASSRGSEQYS. This chain uses TRBV12-3 or TRBV12-4 with TRBJ2-7; D possibly corresponds to TRBD2 (5 bases). V shed 9 bases and J shed 6 bases, with 12 bases lying between them. This CDR3 is 11 amino acids long.

In its sample, this clonotype ranks as medium-sized. The J gene is TRBJ2-3, the V gene TRBV4-3, with 9 bases that match TRBD1. With 4 bases clipped from V and 3 bases from J, the junction kept 5 bases outside the gene matches. Germline V CDR1 and CDR2: LGHNA, YSLEER. CDR3 length: 15 residues. The chain's CDR3 is CASSRRQGGTDTQYF. CDR3 bases: TGCGCCAGCAGCCGCCGACAGGGGGGGACAGATACGCAGTATTTT.

Points on this clonotype: Germline is not matched at one junction end, which may reflect a read error. The V call is TRBV5-1, the J call TRBJ1-1; D possibly corresponds to TRBD1 (6 bases). Germline V gives CDR1 SGHRS, CDR2 YFSETQ. The CDR3 runs to 15 residues. In DNA, the CDR3 is TGCGCCAGCAGCGTAAACAGGGTGGTGGACACTGAAACTTTCTTT. It codes for CASSVNRVVDTETFF.

Worth noting for this clonotype: A read error is likely, as this CDR3 ends without the conserved phenylalanine or tryptophan. Because the CDR3's place on the DNA is in doubt, the DNA is left out and the CDR3 is given as listed by TCRdb. The V call is TRBV29-1, the J call TRBJ2-4; TRBD1 was called by the table and not checked on the DNA. Germline V CDR1 and CDR2: SQVTM, ANQGSEA. The CDR3 is 14 residues long, ends included. The CDR3 protein is CSVAHGTGEDIQYL.

In this sample, this clonotype turned up once. An end of the junction does not agree with germline; a read error may underlie this. This sequence joins TRBV6-5 and TRBJ2-3; no clear D. Germline lookup yields CDR1 MNHEY and CDR2 SVGAGI. There are 13 residues in the CDR3. The CDR3 DNA follows: TGTGCCAGCAATCTCCAGAGCACAGATACGCAGTGTTTT. Amino acid sequence: CASNLQSTDTQCF.

Notes on this clonotype: The germline gene is not matched at one end of the junction; a read error may be the cause. The CDR3: CAGSMGGDRGISLSGADVLTF. CDR3 bases: TGCGCCGGCAGCATGGGGGGAGACAGGGGCATTTCCCTCTCTGGGGCCGACGTCCTGACTTTC. This chain connects TRBV11-2 to TRBJ2-6, with TRBD1 matching over 8 bases. The germline CDR1 and CDR2 sequences are SGHAT and FQNNGV. The CDR3 is 21 residues long.

This clonotype has ten or more counts. The chain carries TRBV5-1 and TRBJ2-5, with D unresolved. Trimming stripped 3 bases from V and 1 base from J, with 1 base between. Germline V CDR1 and CDR2: SGHRS, YFSETQ. CDR3 size: 11 residues. The CDR3 coding sequence is TGCGCCAGCAGCTCCCAAGAGACCCAGTACTTC. Its protein is CASSSQETQYF.

This clonotype turned up a few times. The conserved closing phenylalanine or tryptophan is absent in this CDR3, likely reflecting a read error. The DNA is omitted, as the CDR3 cannot be located on it reliably, and the CDR3 follows TCRdb's listing. J is TRBJ1-3 and V is TRBV10-2. Germline V gene sequence: CDR1 WSHSY, CDR2 SAAADI. Ends included, the CDR3 has 13 residues. CDR3 in amino acids: CASTFDSGNTIHL.

A single count supports this clonotype. The junction differs from germline at one of its ends, possibly a read error. V gene TRBV14 combines with J gene TRBJ2-1; TRBD2 aligns across 9 bases. The CDR3 is 17 residues long. Per germline, CDR1 SGHDN and CDR2 FVKESK. The chain's CDR3 is CASNQDLRISGRNEQFF. DNA for the CDR3: TGTGCCAGCAACCAAGATCTCCGGATTAGCGGGAGAAATGAGCAGTTCTTC.

A remark on this clonotype: At one end, the junction sequence differs from germline, possibly due to a read error. This chain uses TRBV19 with TRBJ2-7; perhaps TRBD1 as D (5 bases). Germline values: CDR1 LNHDA, CDR2 SQIVND (reference sequence). The CDR3 runs 15 residues. The CDR3 sequence: CASSITGSGNYEQYF. CDR3 DNA: TGCGCCAGTAGTATTACAGGTTCTGGGAACTACGAGCAGTACTTC. Using reference TRBV19 and TRBJ2-7 for the parts outside the CDR3, the full variable domain is DGGITQSPKYLFRKEGQNVTLSCEQNLNHDAMYWYRQDPGQGLRLIYYSQIVNDFQKGDIAEGYSVSREKKESFPLTVTSAQKNPTAFYLCASSITGSGNYEQYFGPGTRLTVT.

The chain uses TRBV20-1 and TRBJ1-5; D remains ambiguous. V gave up 2 bases and J gave up 0 bases, with 11 bases separating them. In germline, CDR1 is DFQATT, CDR2 SNEGSKA (reference sequence). There are 15 residues in the CDR3. CDR3 protein: CSARIHGGSNQPQHF. The CDR3 DNA follows: TGCAGTGCTAGAATCCACGGAGGTAGCAATCAGCCCCAGCATTTT.

The V gene is TRBV11-2, the J gene TRBJ2-3; maybe TRBD1 (5 bases). The V gene's germline CDR1 is SGHAT and CDR2 FQNNGV. The CDR3 is 16 amino acids. The V end was cut by 5 bases, the J end by 0 bases, with 15 bases between. CDR3 nucleotides: TGTGCCAGCAGCGTACAGGCGGAAGTCAGCACAGATACGCAGTATTTT. This gives the protein CASSVQAEVSTDTQYF. The variable domain in full, with the rest retrieved from reference TRBV11-2 and TRBJ2-3, is EAGVAQSPRYKIIEKRQSVAFWCNPISGHATLYWYQQILGQGPKLLIQFQNNGVVDDSQLPKDRFSAERLKGVDSTLKIQPAKLEDSAVYLCASSVQAEVSTDTQYFGPGTRLTVL.

As regards this clonotype: Relative to the germline gene, one junction end is altered; a read error may explain this. The rearrangement joins TRBV6-5 to TRBJ2-1; TRBD2 agrees at 8 bases. Germline loops: CDR1 MNHEY, CDR2 SVGAGI. The CDR3 covers 14 residues. As DNA, the CDR3 is TGTGTCAGCAGTCAAGTCGGGGGGGTGGTTAAACAGTTCTTC. Its translation is CVSSQVGGVVKQFF.

By frequency in the sample, this clonotype is medium-sized. V and J are TRBV7-9 and TRBJ2-5, with TRBD1 matching over 10 bases. The CDR3 totals 15 residues. Germline trimming cut 3 bases from V and 3 bases from J; bases unmatched to any gene: 4. CDR1 and CDR2 (germline): SEHNR, FQNEAQ (reference sequence). CDR3 loop: CASSFWTGGEETQYF. The CDR3 DNA reads as TGTGCCAGCAGCTTCTGGACAGGGGGAGAAGAGACCCAGTACTTC.

A few counts support this clonotype. The conserved closing phenylalanine or tryptophan is absent in this CDR3, likely reflecting a read error. The CDR3 DNA follows: TGTGCCAGTAGTTACGGGACGGCAGACAATGAGCAGTTCTCC. It yields the protein CASSYGTADNEQFS. The genes are TRBV6-6 and TRBJ2-1, with D perhaps TRBD1 or TRBD2 (5 bases each). Germline values: CDR1 MNHNY, CDR2 SVGAGI (reference sequence). CDR3 length: 14 amino acids.

On this clonotype itself: At one boundary the junction diverges from the germline segment, which might be a read error. This chain connects TRBV6-5 to TRBJ1-2, with D tentatively TRBD1 (5 bases). The germline CDR1 and CDR2 sequences are MNHEY and SVGAGI. The CDR3 extends over 15 amino acids. The CDR3 sequence is CASSPRGSSNYGYTF. CDR3 DNA: TGTGCCAGCAGTCCACGGGGGTCATCTAACTATGGCTATACCTTC.

Note on this clonotype: A junction end diverges from the germline sequence, so it may reflect a read error. V usage is TRBV11-2 and J usage is TRBJ2-7, with D perhaps TRBD1 (5 bases). Germline CDR1 SGHAT, CDR2 FQNNGV. This CDR3 has 14 amino acids. The CDR3 region has the DNA TGTGCCAGTAGCTCCTACAGGAACTCCTACGAGCAGTACTTC. Encoded protein: CASSSYRNSYEQYF.

This clonotype is a singleton in its sample. At one end the junction does not follow the germline gene, possibly because of a read error. The rearrangement joins TRBV5-4 to TRBJ2-2; a weak D match, TRBD2 (5 bases). CDR1 is SGHNT and CDR2 is YYREEE in the germline V gene (reference sequence). This CDR3 comprises 12 residues. In nucleotides, the CDR3 is TGTGCCGGCAGCTTTGACACCGGGGAGCTGTCTTTT. This gives the protein CAGSFDTGELSF. Filled out from reference TRBV5-4 and TRBJ2-2, the complete variable domain reads ETGVTQSPTHLIKTRGQQVTLRCSSQSGHNTVSWYQQALGQGPQFIFQYYREEENGRGNFPPRFSGLQFPNYSSELNVNALELDDSALYLCAGSFDTGELSFGEGSRLTVL.